This TCR beta chain was obtained from a study of T cell responses to AZD1222 COVID-19 vaccine. Notes on this clone: Its matching antigen is unknown.

The repertoire was sequenced with immunoSEQ multiplex PCR; TCRdb's copy has only in-frame clones and lacks some. The profile covers about 75,000 clones, with around 86% appearing a single time and roughly 18% taken by the ten largest. Study-wide points: Across spike, vaccine-associated CD4 TCRs were found, dominant at 160-218 and 743-854. Of the AZD1222 recipients, only five to seven were seropositive at baseline.

The length of the CDR3 is 15 residues. The V gene's germline CDR1 is WSHSY and CDR2 SAAADI. With 4 bases removed from V and 4 bases from J, the gap between germline ends came to 13 bases. The source is an adult who received the AZD1222 COVID-19 vaccine. Here the sequenced sample was peripheral blood, taken 28 days after the second AZD1222 dose. This chain joins TRBV10-2 and TRBJ2-2, with D perhaps TRBD2 (5 bases). The DNA for the CDR3 is TGCGCCAGCAGTGCACGCCCCCGGGGCACCGGGGAGCTGTTTTTT. Its protein product is CASSARPRGTGELFF.